These 18 T cell receptor beta chains were sequenced from one sample in a study of T cells in Graves' hyperthyroidism and ophthalmopathy. The investigators amplified TCR beta CDR3 regions from RNA transcripts. Researchers ran a first-round RT-PCR on the TCR CDR3 using the HTBI primer set. TCRdb passed the multiplex PCR reads through MiXCR, listing each CDR3 protein once. Of about 560,000 distinct CDR3 sequences in the sample, approximately 15% are singletons; the top ten hold 15% to 20%. The source material was blood. All receptors derive from a woman under 30 with Graves' hyperthyroidism.

This clonotype has ten or more counts. The gene calls are TRBV18 and TRBJ2-7; D tentatively reads TRBD1 or TRBD2 (5 bases each). Trimming removed 3 bases at V and 2 bases at J, with 11 bases between. The V gene's germline CDR1 is KGHSH and CDR2 LQKENI. CDR3 length: 14 residues. The CDR3 nucleotides read TGTGCCAGCTCACCCCCCGGGACGACCTACGAGCAGTACTTC. Protein product: CASSPPGTTYEQYF.

This chain connects TRBV27 to TRBJ2-4; a weak D match, TRBD2 (6 bases). CDR3 size: 17 residues. V was shortened by 6 bases and J by 7 bases, with 25 bases between the two germline ends. Germline-derived CDR1 and CDR2 are MNHEY and SMNVEV (reference sequence). The CDR3 DNA reads TGTGCCAGCAGGGGGAAGGGGCGGGATAGAGAGGGGAACATTCAGTACTTC. Translating it yields CASRGKGRDREGNIQYF.

This clonotype was picked up a small number of times. V and J are TRBV6-2 or TRBV6-3 and TRBJ2-1, with TRBD2 matching 10 bases. V was pared by 7 bases and J by 4 bases, with 4 bases of the junction left unmatched. The CDR3 consists of 14 residues. Germline V gene sequence: CDR1 MNHEY, CDR2 SVGEGT. CDR3 sequence: CASKPSGGYNEQFF. The CDR3 nucleotides are TGTGCCAGCAAACCTAGCGGGGGTTACAATGAGCAGTTCTTC.

To note about this clonotype: A much more abundant neighbour one base away suggests this may be a read error. The chain uses TRBV19 and TRBJ1-2, with D possibly TRBD1 on 5 matching bases. Germline CDR1 LNHDA, CDR2 SQIVND (reference sequence). The CDR3 contains 12 residues. The V end was cut by 3 bases, the J end by 5 bases, with 7 bases between. In DNA form, the CDR3 reads TGTGCCAGTAGTATGGGACGGTATGGCTACACCTTC. Translation gives CASSMGRYGYTF. Using reference TRBV19 and TRBJ1-2 for the parts outside the CDR3, the full variable domain is DGGITQSPKYLFRKEGQNVTLSCEQNLNHDAMYWYRQDPGQGLRLIYYSQIVNDFQKGDIAEGYSVSREKKESFPLTVTSAQKNPTAFYLCASSMGRYGYTFGSGTRLTVV.

As for this clonotype: Possible read error: a much larger clone is one base away. This chain joins TRBV2 and TRBJ1-6; D may be TRBD1 (5 bases). The V end lost 3 bases, the J end lost 10 bases, and 13 bases lay between the germline ends. This CDR3 region has 14 residues. From germline, CDR1 is SNHLY and CDR2 FYNNEI. In DNA, the CDR3 is TGTGCCAGCAGTGAGTTTCAGGGTGACTCACCCCTCCACTTT. Translation gives CASSEFQGDSPLHF.

J is TRBJ1-1 and V is TRBV29-1; D remains ambiguous. Germline V lookup: CDR1 SQVTM, CDR2 ANQGSEA. CDR3 length equals 12 residues. In nucleotides, the CDR3 is TGCGGAATTACAGAGCTGAACACTGAAGCTTTCTTT. Translating gives CGITELNTEAFF.

This clonotype was detected many times. For the CDR3, the DNA is TGTGCCAGCCTGTCGGGGGGGGGCTCCGAGCAGTACTTC. Its translation: CASLSGGGSEQYF. The rearrangement links TRBV12-3 or TRBV12-4 to TRBJ2-7; 8 bases align to TRBD2. CDR3 length equals 13 residues. Trimming cost V 8 bases and J 6 bases; bases outside gene matches: 9.

The J gene is TRBJ2-5, the V gene TRBV9, with 10 bases fitting TRBD1. V shed 4 bases and J 5 bases; nucleotides not matched to a gene: 11. This CDR3 region has 16 residues. Germline V gene lookup returns CDR1 SGDLS and CDR2 YYNGEE. CDR3 bases: TGTGCCAGCAGCTTTTCCGGACAGGGGGGCTTGGAGACCCAGTACTTC. Residues: CASSFSGQGGLETQYF.

Concerning this clonotype: Since a much larger clone is just one base distant, this may be a read error. This chain connects TRBV10-1 to TRBJ2-3; D is unresolved. Germline V CDR1 and CDR2: WNHNN, SYGVQD (reference sequence). The CDR3 sequence is 16 residues long. The CDR3 reads CASSDILDESTHTQYF. The CDR3 nucleotides are TGCGCCAGCAGTGACATCCTAGACGAGAGCACACATACGCAGTATTTT.

This clonotype has only one observation. The chain joins TRBV4-1 to TRBJ2-7; possible D gene TRBD2, 6 bases. This CDR3 contains 12 residues. V lost 2 bases and J lost 7, with 9 bases in between. Germline assignment: CDR1 MGHRA and CDR2 YSYEKL. CDR3 coding DNA: TGCGCCAGCAGCCAAATCGCGGGAGAGCAGTACTTC. Translation: CASSQIAGEQYF.

The chain recombines TRBV2 with TRBJ2-5; the D call may be TRBD1 or TRBD2 (5 bases each). V was trimmed by 11 bases and J by 5 bases, leaving 24 bases between them. The CDR3 spans 15 residues. In germline, CDR1 is SNHLY, CDR2 FYNNEI. The DNA of the CDR3 is TGTGCCGCCGGGATGGGTATTGGACAATTGGAGACCCAGTACTTC. Translated, it gives CAAGMGIGQLETQYF.

This clonotype has a count of ten or more. J is TRBJ2-7 and V is TRBV6-1; D call uncertain. Germline loops: CDR1 MNHNS, CDR2 SASEGT. The CDR3 contains 15 residues. Trimming took 8 bases from V and 2 from J, leaving 19 bases between them. CDR3 nucleotides: TGTGCCAGCGTCACGGGTACGGTACCAACCTACGAGCAGTACTTC. Amino acids: CASVTGTVPTYEQYF.

This sequence joins TRBV6-5 and TRBJ2-2; TRBD1 matches at 9 bases. The CDR3 consists of 17 residues. Germline CDR1 reads MNHEY; CDR2 reads SVGAGI. The J segment lost 0 bases and the V segment lost 1 base, leaving 3 bases of the junction unmatched. The DNA for the CDR3 is TGTGCCAGCAGTTACTGGGGGACAGGGCCGAACACCGGGGAGCTGTTTTTT. Protein sequence: CASSYWGTGPNTGELFF.

Details on this clonotype: One junction end disagrees with the germline gene, perhaps due to a read error. This sequence joins TRBV7-2 and TRBJ2-3, with 9 bases matching TRBD1. CDR3 length: 13 amino acids. In germline, CDR1 is SGHTA, CDR2 FQGNSA. In nucleotides, the CDR3 is TGTGGCAGCAGCTTAGACAGGGGGGATACGCAGTATTTT. Protein: CGSSLDRGDTQYF.

The table lists this clonotype with many counts. The genes are TRBV28 and TRBJ1-1, with unresolved D. Trimming removed 1 base from V and 0 bases from J, with 3 bases in between. Germline CDR1 MDHEN, CDR2 SYDVKM. This CDR3 contains 13 residues. This CDR3 is CASSLLVNTEAFF. CDR3 nucleotides: TGTGCCAGCAGTTTATTGGTGAACACTGAAGCTTTCTTT.

This clonotype was recorded at least ten times. The J gene is TRBJ2-1, the V gene TRBV12-3 or TRBV12-4, with 7 bases matching TRBD1. V lost 5 bases to trimming and J lost 3 bases; unmatched junction nucleotides: 13. CDR3 size: 17 residues. The CDR3 protein is CASSRRLLGQNYNEQFF. The CDR3 nucleotides read TGTGCCAGCAGTCGTCGACTACTGGGACAGAACTACAATGAGCAGTTCTTC.

This clonotype was recorded many times. The V and J genes are TRBV28 and TRBJ1-5, with 8 bases lining up with TRBD1. This CDR3 has 15 amino acids. Per the germline V gene, CDR1 is MDHEN and CDR2 is SYDVKM. Unmatched junction bases numbered 8, after V lost 2 bases and J lost 8 bases. The CDR3 DNA sequence: TGTGCCAGCAGTTTAAGACGGACAGGGTGGGAGCCCCAGCATTTT. As protein: CASSLRRTGWEPQHF. Full variable domain (rest looked up from reference TRBV28 and TRBJ1-5): DVKVTQSSRYLVKRTGEKVFLECVQDMDHENMFWYRQDPGLGLRLIYFSYDVKMKEKGDIPEGYSVSREKKERFSLILESASTNQTSMYLCASSLRRTGWEPQHFGDGTRLSIL.

This rearrangement joins TRBV9 to TRBJ2-7; unclear D gene. Trimming removed 0 bases from V and 6 bases from J, with 13 bases in between. There are 14 residues in the CDR3. Germline V CDR1 and CDR2: SGDLS, YYNGEE. This CDR3 reads CASSVGTVRAEQYF. Here the CDR3 DNA reads TGTGCCAGCAGCGTAGGCACAGTGCGTGCCGAGCAGTACTTC. Full variable domain (remainder filled in from reference TRBV9 and TRBJ2-7): DSGVTQTPKHLITATGQRVTLRCSPRSGDLSVYWYQQSLDQGLQFLIQYYNGEERAKGNILERFSAQQFPDLHSELNLSSLELGDSALYFCASSVGTVRAEQYFGPGTRLTVT.